Sequencing of this T cell receptor (beta chain) was carried out in a study of blood T cell repertoires in COVID-19. As for the study in general: From T cells, B-cell-depleted T cells, or PBMCs came the material, which was cDNA or gDNA.

The age range of participants was about 18 to 95 years, with residence in 20 to 25 US areas. Cohort placement rested on clinical history that participants reported themselves. Method: immunoSEQ multiplex PCR; TCRdb's copy keeps in-frame clones and lacks some. Here the sample spans 200,000 to 250,000 clones, 87% being singletons. Trimming removed 11 bases at V and 0 bases at J, with 14 bases between. The germline V gene encodes CDR1 ENHRY and CDR2 SYGVKD. The CDR3 totals 13 residues. This TCR came from a man aged 18 to 29 with acute COVID-19. V gene TRBV10-3 combines with J gene TRBJ2-7; possible D gene TRBD2, 5 bases. The sequenced sample was PBMCs or T cells enriched from blood (not recorded which). The CDR3 region is CAASWDPSYEQYF. The CDR3 region has the DNA TGTGCCGCTAGCTGGGATCCCTCCTACGAGCAGTACTTC.